The sequence of this T cell receptor (beta chain) was determined in a study of blood T cell repertoires in COVID-19. Across the study: The United States, Italy and Spain provided the acute and convalescent COVID-19 samples.

Trimming cost V 2 bases and J 5 bases, with 9 bases left between them. Germline V gene lookup returns CDR1 ENHRY and CDR2 SYGVKD. The CDR3 consists of 14 residues. Methods used by the authors: Using reference gene primer amplification, nucleated cell counts were estimated. Sequencing was performed with immunoSEQ multiplex PCR; in TCRdb, only in-frame clones are kept and a portion is missing. V and J calls plus clone size are reproduced from that table; the DNA served to infer D and trimming. The profile covers 150,000 or so clones, with around 80% appearing a single time and 9.5% to 11% taken by the ten largest.

This sequence originates from a man aged 55 to 70 with active or convalescent COVID-19. Material: peripheral blood. The chain uses TRBV10-3 and TRBJ1-4, with D hard to call. CDR3 DNA: TGTGCCATCAGTGAGGGGCAGAACAATGAAAAACTGTTTTTT. Translated: CAISEGQNNEKLFF.